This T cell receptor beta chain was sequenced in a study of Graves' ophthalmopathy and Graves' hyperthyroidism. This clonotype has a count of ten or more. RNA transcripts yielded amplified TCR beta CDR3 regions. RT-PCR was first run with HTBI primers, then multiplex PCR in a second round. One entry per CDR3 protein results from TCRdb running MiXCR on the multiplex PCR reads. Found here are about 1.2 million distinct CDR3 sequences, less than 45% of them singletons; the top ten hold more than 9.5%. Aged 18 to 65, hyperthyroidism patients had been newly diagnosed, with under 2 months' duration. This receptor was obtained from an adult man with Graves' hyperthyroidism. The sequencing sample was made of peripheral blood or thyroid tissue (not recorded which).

This CDR3 reads CASSAGRGPETQYF. CDR3 coding DNA: TGTGCCAGCAGCGCGGGCAGGGGGCCTGAGACCCAGTACTTC. The rearrangement links TRBV6-5 to TRBJ2-5, with 8 positions matching TRBD1. Germline assignment: CDR1 MNHEY and CDR2 SVGAGI. V dropped 6 bases and J dropped 5; count of bases not matched to a gene: 8. CDR3 length equals 14 residues.